The sequence of this T cell receptor (beta chain) was determined in a study of blood T cell repertoires in COVID-19 (dated by TCRdb to 2019 to 2021). With regard to the full study: The collaborator samples originated in the United States, Italy and Spain and spanned the acute and convalescent phases of COVID-19. Samples came from the ongoing ImmuneRACE study (first 160 participants) plus 1,254 subjects from 6 global collaborators. A freely available public database, intended as a resource for researchers studying the immune response to SARS-CoV-2, is where the repertoires were released. Where HLA class I and class II types were available, the types were taken from metadata supplied by the sample provider, not from assay-based typing. A de-identified subject ID, COVID-19 status, age in years and sex were almost always included in the sample metadata. The prospective study material was composed of cDNA or gDNA derived from T cells, B-cell-depleted T cells, or PBMCs. Deeply sampled blood TCRbeta repertoires from subjects exposed to, actively infected with, or recovered from COVID-19 were included in the dataset.

On this clone itself: This receptor's antigen is unknown. The input lacks base qualities; no much larger clone sits a single base away.

The investigation overall reported the following: The quantity of clinical and demographic metadata differed by source and by participant and was supplied without curation.

Whole blood was collected in K2EDTA tubes by collaborating institutions according to the institutions' own protocols. For TCRbeta analysis, collaborator samples were shipped as frozen whole blood, as isolated PBMCs, or as DNA extracted from either sample type. The V end loses 3 bases and the J end loses 4 bases, and a stretch of 15 bases separates them. The germline V gene sets CDR1 to SGHTA and CDR2 to FQGTGA. Inclusive of the bounding cysteine and phenylalanine, the CDR3 is 16 residues long. The DNA shown is the 48-base CDR3, in frame from base 1. TCRbeta CDR3 regions were amplified from genomic DNA by means of the immunoSEQ Assay, a bias-controlled multiplex PCR. Concerning the study's data processing: The number of nucleated cells in each sample was estimated by amplification of reference gene primers within the assay. To quantify the absolute abundance of each unique TCRbeta CDR3 rearrangement, sequence reads were collapsed and filtered. Productive Simpson clonality was computed per sample as the square root of Simpson's diversity index over productive rearrangements. The clones in this table, taken by TCRdb from immuneACCESS, are in-frame only. Not every clone is retained; where verified, under half of the shortfall comes from an unresolved V gene, and the cause of the rest is unknown. That table furnishes V, J and clone size, whereas the DNA furnished D and trimming. The sample includes some 6,100 clones, with approximately 80% observed a single time. The ten largest clones take up about 8.2% of the sample.

The material sequenced was peripheral blood. The rearranged segments are TRBV7-3 and TRBJ2-2, with a weak D call of TRBD2 (6 bases match). This receptor was obtained from a human donor with active COVID-19. The donor label of this sample is uncertain. The sequenced DNA: TGTGCCAGCAGCTTGATGGGCGGGATAGGCACCGGGGAGCTGTTTTTT. Protein translation: CASSLMGGIGTGELFF.